One and the same sample provided the 23 T cell receptor beta chains below, sequenced in a study of neoadjuvant nivolumab and ipilimumab in lung cancer. Sequenced by immunoSEQ multiplex PCR; TCRdb stores in-frame clones only, minus some. Among 25,000 to 30,000 clones listed, about 78% were seen once. Sequencing used tumor tissue, obtained after neoadjuvant nivolumab, alone or with ipilimumab, at or shortly before surgery. The receptors stem from an adult with non-small cell lung cancer.

The chain recombines TRBV29-1 with TRBJ2-7, with a weak D call TRBD2 (7 bases). V shed 4 bases and J shed 0 bases, with 19 bases lying between them. Germline V gives CDR1 SQVTM, CDR2 ANQGSEA. There are 16 residues in the CDR3. The CDR3 here is CSVGGVQGGASYEQYF. Written as DNA, the CDR3 is TGCAGCGTTGGCGGGGTACAGGGAGGGGCCTCCTACGAGCAGTACTTC.

This clone has just one count. V and J are TRBV11-1 and TRBJ2-7; D is perhaps TRBD2 (5 bases). Between the trimmed V and J ends, which lost 4 bases and 2 bases, there was a span of 12 bases. CDR1 SGHAT and CDR2 FQDESV come from the germline V gene (reference sequence). This CDR3 region has 14 residues. The CDR3 nucleotides are TGTGCCAGCAGCTCCAGGACTGGCCCCTACGAGCAGTACTTC. It yields the protein CASSSRTGPYEQYF. The variable domain in full, with the rest retrieved from reference TRBV11-1 and TRBJ2-7, is EAEVAQSPRYKITEKSQAVAFWCDPISGHATLYWYRQILGQGPELLVQFQDESVVDDSQLPKDRFSAERLKGVDSTLKIQPAELGDSAMYLCASSSRTGPYEQYFGPGTRLTVT.

The V and J genes are TRBV11-2 and TRBJ2-7; 16 nucleotides match TRBD2. V dropped 7 bases and J dropped 7; count of bases not matched to a gene: 7. The CDR3 sequence is 15 residues long. The germline V gene encodes CDR1 SGHAT and CDR2 FQNNGV. DNA for the CDR3: TGTGCCAGCACCCCGGGACTAGCGGGGGGGCATGAGCAGTACTTC. Its protein product is CASTPGLAGGHEQYF.

The sample holds one count of this clone. The V call is TRBV29-1, the J call TRBJ2-1; the D gene is possibly TRBD2 (6 bases). The germline V and J ends were trimmed by 3 bases and 0 bases, with 6 bases remaining between them. This CDR3 has 13 amino acids. In germline, CDR1 is SQVTM, CDR2 ANQGSEA. Here the CDR3 reads CSVEGGSYNEQFF. CDR3 in DNA: TGCAGCGTTGAGGGGGGCTCCTACAATGAGCAGTTCTTC.

This sequence joins TRBV18 and TRBJ1-3; TRBD1 matches 9 bases. CDR3 length equals 15 residues. Trimming removed 5 bases from V and 4 bases from J; junction bases left unmatched: 6. Germline V gene lookup returns CDR1 KGHSH and CDR2 LQKENI. The CDR3 region is CASSTTGGIGNTIYF. DNA for the CDR3: TGTGCCAGCTCAACCACAGGGGGCATCGGAAACACCATATATTTT. The full variable domain, its missing parts supplied by reference TRBV18 and TRBJ1-3, is NAGVMQNPRHLVRRRGQEARLRCSPMKGHSHVYWYRQLPEEGLKFMVYLQKENIIDESGMPKERFSAEFPKEGPSILRIQQVVRGDSAAYFCASSTTGGIGNTIYFGEGSWLTVV.

The CDR3 region has the DNA TGTGCCAGCAGTGTGGGACAGACCTATGGCTACACCTTC. Translating it yields CASSVGQTYGYTF. The rearrangement links TRBV6-1 to TRBJ1-2, with 7 bases aligning to TRBD1. Per germline, CDR1 MNHNS and CDR2 SASEGT. V was pared by 4 bases and J by 4 bases, with 3 bases of the junction left unmatched. The CDR3 covers 13 residues.

The rearrangement joins TRBV7-9 to TRBJ2-1, with 11 bases aligning to TRBD1. V gave up 4 bases and J gave up 12 bases; unmatched junction bases: 11. Germline V CDR1 and CDR2: SEHNR, FQNEAQ (reference sequence). The CDR3 is made up of 15 amino acids. This CDR3 reads CASSSPGQGVNAQFF. CDR3 nucleotide sequence: TGTGCCAGCAGCTCGCCGGGACAGGGGGTGAACGCGCAGTTCTTC.

The chain uses TRBV5-4 and TRBJ2-3, with 7 bases lining up with TRBD2. The CDR3 spans 17 residues. Trimming cost V 4 bases and J 2 bases; bases outside gene matches: 13. CDR1 and CDR2 (germline): SGHNT, YYREEE (reference sequence). As DNA, the CDR3 is TGTGCCAGCAGCCAGAGTGCGACTAGCAGCCCCACAGATACGCAGTATTTT. Translation gives CASSQSATSSPTDTQYF.

The rearrangement uses TRBV9 and TRBJ2-3; a possible D gene is TRBD1 (6 bases). This CDR3 comprises 14 residues. Looked up from germline, CDR1 is SGDLS and CDR2 is YYNGEE. The V end lost 6 bases, the J end lost 0 bases, and 11 bases lay between the germline ends. As DNA, the CDR3 is TGTGCCAGCAACCTGCAGGGGAGCACAGATACGCAGTATTTT. Residues: CASNLQGSTDTQYF. The variable domain in full, completed from reference TRBV9 and TRBJ2-3, reads DSGVTQTPKHLITATGQRVTLRCSPRSGDLSVYWYQQSLDQGLQFLIQYYNGEERAKGNILERFSAQQFPDLHSELNLSSLELGDSALYFCASNLQGSTDTQYFGPGTRLTVL.

This rearrangement joins TRBV18 to TRBJ1-3; D is possibly TRBD1 (6 bases). V was pared by 0 bases and J by 1 base, with 19 bases between. CDR1 is KGHSH and CDR2 is LQKENI in the germline V gene. The CDR3 contains 19 residues. The DNA for the CDR3 is TGTGCCAGCTCACCACCCTCCTCCTCCGGACAGATTTCTGGAAACACCATATATTTT. This gives the protein CASSPPSSSGQISGNTIYF.

The chain uses TRBV6-1 and TRBJ2-7, with 8 bases lining up with TRBD1. This CDR3 has 16 residues. J gave up 0 bases and V 4 bases, and 8 bases lay outside the gene matches. Germline V gene sequence: CDR1 MNHNS, CDR2 SASEGT. The DNA of the CDR3 is TGTGCCAGCAGTGGTCGGTTTGGGACAGGCTCCTACGAGCAGTACTTC. This gives the protein CASSGRFGTGSYEQYF.

This chain links TRBV7-2 with TRBJ2-3; D might be TRBD1 or TRBD2, each matching 6 bases. The CDR3 loop spans 16 amino acids. Germline loops: CDR1 SGHTA, CDR2 FQGNSA. The V gene lost 4 bases and the J gene lost 1 base, with 15 bases spanning the gap. The CDR3 bases are TGTGCCAGCAGCTCCCCCCCGGGGGCGCGCACAGATACGCAGTATTTT. It translates to CASSSPPGARTDTQYF.

The sample holds one count of this clone. The gene calls are TRBV7-2 and TRBJ1-4; the match to TRBD1 covers 8 bases. Germline values: CDR1 SGHTA, CDR2 FQGNSA. V dropped 5 bases and J dropped 4; count of bases not matched to a gene: 6. The CDR3 is made up of 15 amino acids. DNA for the CDR3: TGTGCCAGCAGCAACCGACAGGGGTATAATGAAAAACTGTTTTTT. Translation: CASSNRQGYNEKLFF.

V usage is TRBV19 and J usage is TRBJ1-2; tentatively, D is TRBD1 (6 bases). In germline, CDR1 is LNHDA, CDR2 SQIVND (reference sequence). This CDR3 spans 13 amino acids. V dropped 4 bases and J dropped 3 bases, with 9 bases sitting between them. CDR3 residues: CASSRGQDYGYTF. The CDR3 bases are TGTGCCAGTAGTAGGGGACAAGACTATGGCTACACCTTC.

This clone showed up just a few times. The chain joins TRBV10-3 to TRBJ2-7; a weak D match, TRBD1 (5 bases). The CDR3 contains 13 residues. Trimming removed 1 base from V and 3 bases from J, with 7 bases in between. Germline lookup yields CDR1 ENHRY and CDR2 SYGVKD. Here the CDR3 DNA reads TGTGCCATCAGTGAGTTTACAGGCTACGAGCAGTACTTC. Amino acid sequence: CAISEFTGYEQYF.

The V call is TRBV5-4, the J call TRBJ2-3; no reliable D call. CDR3 length: 14 residues. V shed 4 bases and J shed 1 base, with 10 bases lying between them. Germline CDR1 SGHNT, CDR2 YYREEE (reference sequence). Written as DNA, the CDR3 is TGTGCCAGCAGCCTGGGTAGGGGCACAGATACGCAGTATTTT. Amino acid sequence: CASSLGRGTDTQYF.

This clone was found a few times. The chain uses TRBV9 and TRBJ1-4; D unresolved. Deletions cut 5 bases from V and 10 bases from J, with 15 bases between. The CDR3 totals 13 residues. Germline V CDR1 and CDR2: SGDLS, YYNGEE. This chain's CDR3 is CASSPTDRGKLFF. The CDR3 DNA is TGTGCCAGCAGTCCGACCGACCGGGGAAAACTGTTTTTT.

This chain links TRBV7-2 with TRBJ2-7, with TRBD2 as a possible D gene (6 bases). The germline CDR1 and CDR2 sequences are SGHTA and FQGNSA. The CDR3 sequence is 16 residues long. Trimming stripped 0 bases from V and 2 bases from J, with 14 bases between. The CDR3 sequence: CASSLATGTGTYEQYF. CDR3 in DNA: TGTGCCAGCAGCTTAGCAACCGGGACTGGAACCTACGAGCAGTACTTC.

The rearrangement joins TRBV18 to TRBJ2-3; D unresolved. CDR1 KGHSH and CDR2 LQKENI come from the germline V gene. V dropped 3 bases and J dropped 0 bases, with 10 bases sitting between them. The CDR3 length is 15 residues. The DNA for the CDR3 is TGTGCCAGCTCACCCCTGGCGACCAGCACAGATACGCAGTATTTT. It specifies CASSPLATSTDTQYF.

V is TRBV6-1 and J is TRBJ2-1, with D perhaps being TRBD1 or TRBD2 (6 bases each). CDR1 and CDR2 (germline): MNHNS, SASEGT. V lost 10 bases and J 3 bases, leaving 13 bases between the germline ends. The CDR3 totals 13 residues. CDR3 sequence reads: CATNRDFYNEQFF. The CDR3 bases are TGTGCCACCAACAGGGACTTCTACAATGAGCAGTTCTTC.

The V and J genes are TRBV5-6 and TRBJ1-6, with 8 positions matching TRBD1. This CDR3 comprises 16 residues. Germline CDR1 is SGHDT and CDR2 is YYEEEE. Unmatched junction bases numbered 8, after V lost 3 bases and J lost 6 bases. The CDR3 region is CASSSTWTGTNSPLHF. The CDR3 nucleotides read TGTGCCAGCAGCTCCACCTGGACAGGGACTAATTCACCCCTCCACTTT.

The rearrangement joins TRBV1 to TRBJ2-1. TRBV1 is classified as a pseudogene. This CDR3 is built from 15 residues. CDR3 bases: TGCACCAGCAGCCCACGGCCACTCGAAGGCAATGAGCAGTTCTTC. Protein product: CTSSPRPLEGNEQFF.

The chain carries TRBV10-2 and TRBJ2-6; D gene uncertain. Germline-derived CDR1 and CDR2 are WSHSY and SAAADI. CDR3 size: 13 residues. Deletions cut 3 bases from V and 2 bases from J, with 2 bases between. Written as DNA, the CDR3 is TGCGCCAGCAGTGAAGCTGGGGCCAACGTCCTGACTTTC. Amino acids: CASSEAGANVLTF.